The T cell receptor (beta chain) described here comes from a study of blood T cell repertoires in COVID-19. The overall study: The United States, Italy and Spain were the sources of the acute and convalescent COVID-19 samples. The analysed material was cDNA or gDNA that came from T cells, B-cell-depleted T cells, or PBMCs.

As originally analysed: Researchers report that nucleated cell counts were estimated from reference gene primer amplification. The data were produced by immunoSEQ multiplex PCR, yet TCRdb's version contains in-frame clones alone and is incomplete. That table supplies the V and J calls and clone size; D and trimming were determined from the DNA. This sample has tens of thousands of clones, with around 90% found just once. Material: peripheral blood. This clonotype was obtained from a middle-aged man with acute or convalescent COVID-19.

CDR3: CASGTSSYNEQFF. The CDR3 DNA is TGTGCCAGCGGGACTAGCTCCTACAATGAGCAGTTCTTC. This chain links TRBV6-5 with TRBJ2-1; TRBD2 agrees at 8 bases. This CDR3 has 13 residues. Trimming removed 8 bases from V and 0 bases from J; junction bases left unmatched: 0. The germline CDR1 and CDR2 sequences are MNHEY and SVGAGI.